This T cell receptor beta chain was profiled in a study of T cells in Graves' hyperthyroidism and ophthalmopathy (dated by TCRdb to the late 2010s). Notes on the research overall: Peripheral blood was sampled at the time of initial diagnosis, prior to any treatment. A discovery cohort of about 95 patients, fewer than 50 with Graves' ophthalmopathy and about 58 with stable Graves' hyperthyroidism, was used to find distinguishing TCR V-J signatures. Prospective prediction of ophthalmopathy was tested in an independent validation cohort of fewer than 20 hyperthyroidism patients and some 17 patients who later progressed to ophthalmopathy. The 100 discovery patients were randomly divided into training and test sets at a 7:3 ratio. In addition, the study compared T-cell repertoires in thyroid tissue and in blood from roughly 6 Graves' hyperthyroidism patients. After blood sampling, hyperthyroidism patients were treated with methimazole at a starting dose of 30 mg daily, and ophthalmopathy patients were treated with high-dose intravenous methylprednisolone. The paper reports TCR Vbeta CDR3 sequencing of some 140 peripheral blood samples: over 40 ophthalmopathy, roughly 74 hyperthyroidism and some 17 progressor patients.

Paper-wide results and their limitations: Ophthalmopathy was separated from stable hyperthyroidism by a 13 V-J signature model, with approximately 90% sensitivity and about 81% specificity obtained in cross-validation and 80%/75% obtained in testing. No statistical method was used to set the sample size in advance, and investigators knew the group allocation. Most expanded thyroid clonotypes (frequency above 0.001) were also detected in blood, suggesting blood repertoires may reflect thyroid immune responses. In validation, the model predicted progression to ophthalmopathy a median of roughly 6.2 months before onset, with 65% to 71% sensitivity and more than 72% specificity.

TCR beta CDR3 regions were amplified from RNA transcripts. The TCR CDR3 was subjected to a first round of RT-PCR using the HTBI primer set and the Qiagen OneStep RT-PCR kit. Libraries were constructed in a second round of multiplex PCR, after which size selection and purification were carried out. Libraries were sequenced paired-end with 100 bp reads on an Illumina HiSeq2000. In the authors' own workflow: SOAPnuke was used to process the raw data, throwing out any read that contained adapters or uncalled bases, had a mean Phred below 15, or lacked an exact constant-primer or identifier match. COPE v1.2.5 was used to merge the high-quality paired reads, and each unique nucleotide sequence was defined as a clonotype. Clonotypes were aligned to IMGT TRBV, TRBD and TRBJ reference segments using MiTCR v1.1. Analysis was restricted to V-J combinations with a frequency above 0.0001, which covered 98% to 99.2% of repertoires. A TCS score was defined as the ratio of F50 (clonal expansion) to E x V (chaos), with BLOSUM62-based TCRdist applied between CDR3 peptides within each V-J. Welch's t-statistics and random forest reduced approximately 520 V-J features to about 12, which were used in a naive Bayes classifier (R e1071). In TCRdb, the public reads were trimmed at Q25 with fastp and aligned with MiXCR, with productive beta chains retained. CDR3 protein duplicates are merged, each entry listing the most common genes and DNA. For this entry, the V and J calls and clone size follow TCRdb and not the study's own pipeline. The sample table shows under 400,000 distinct CDR3 sequences, and 16% are seen once. Approximately 31% of the sample belongs to the ten largest clones.

Stable Graves' hyperthyroidism was defined as no progression to ophthalmopathy during 18 months of follow-up. Hyperthyroidism patients were newly diagnosed, had a disease duration of under 2 months, and were aged 18 to 65 years. The study excluded patients with uncontrolled infections, other autoimmune diseases, pregnancy or lactation. Diagnoses relied on clinical symptoms, serum thyroxine and TRAb, thyroid ultrasound and orbital computed tomography. PBMCs were separated from under 12 ml of fresh peripheral blood using Ficoll-Paque density gradient centrifugation. Trizol reagent was used to extract total RNA, and RNA quality was then checked on an Agilent 2100 Bioanalyzer. The CDR3 holds 14 amino acids from the cysteine to the phenylalanine. Only the CDR3 DNA stays, 42 bases, in frame from base 1. V lost 10 bases and J lost 2 bases, and the count of bases not matched to a germline gene is 8. The germline V gene sets CDR1 to SNHLY and CDR2 to FYNNEI.

This clonotype has only a few counts. Its antigen target is currently unknown. Base quality data are lacking; no much larger clone is found one base away. This sequence uses TRBV2 and TRBJ2-3; a stretch of 8 junction bases matches TRBD2. Sequenced input: blood. This receptor was obtained from a man aged 25 to 40 with Graves' hyperthyroidism. The sequenced DNA: TGTGCCACCAAGAGGCGGGAGGCCACAGATACGCAGTATTTT. Its protein reads: CATKRREATDTQYF.